This T cell receptor beta chain derives from a study of T cell changes during pregnancy in multiple sclerosis. CDR1 is SGHRS, CDR2 YFSETQ, per germline. Trimming at V came to 5 bases and at J to 1 base, leaving 9 bases not matched to a gene. The CDR3 consists of 16 residues. Sequencing used immunoSEQ multiplex PCR; TCRdb keeps in-frame clones, though not all of them. The data show about 68,000 clones, about nine tenths seen once. This sequence was found in a female donor in good health, enrolled as a control in a pregnancy study. The sample here was peripheral blood, taken after pregnancy. The V call is TRBV5-1, the J call TRBJ2-1; 7 nucleotides match TRBD1. The CDR3 here is CASRPNTGESYNEQFF. The CDR3 DNA reads as TGCGCCAGCAGACCAAACACAGGGGAGTCCTACAATGAGCAGTTCTTC.